Presented here are 3 T cell receptor beta chains from one specimen sequenced in a study of kidney transplant recipient with SARS-CoV-2 infection. Each CDR3 protein gets one entry after TCRdb re-called the reads with MiXCR. Of under 250,000 distinct CDR3 sequences listed, 29% were seen once; the top ten hold under 9.5%. The material sequenced was a blood sample, taken at baseline and on day 111 from a kidney transplant recipient. The receptors come from a male patient aged 30 to 40 who had COVID-19 and was a kidney transplant recipient. Some of these T cells may belong to the graft donor.

This clonotype came up many times. The chain is built from TRBV5-1 and TRBJ2-7, with 7 bases matching TRBD2. V lost 0 bases and J lost 5; bases outside the gene matches: 8. The V gene's germline CDR1 is SGHRS and CDR2 YFSETQ. CDR3 length equals 15 residues. DNA of the CDR3: TGCGCCAGCAGCTTGGTAGGGCGCGGGAGCCACGAGCAGTACTTC. This encodes CASSLVGRGSHEQYF. Full variable domain (outside the CDR3, taken from reference TRBV5-1 and TRBJ2-7): KAGVTQTPRYLIKTRGQQVTLSCSPISGHRSVSWYQQTPGQGLQFLFEYFSETQRNKGNFPGRFSGRQFSNSRSEMNVSTLELGDSALYLCASSLVGRGSHEQYFGPGTRLTVT.

With respect to this clonotype: A clone one base away is much larger, so this may be a read error. Because the CDR3 is missing its conserved closing phenylalanine or tryptophan, this is likely a read error. This chain links TRBV30 with TRBJ1-1; D is perhaps TRBD1 (5 bases). Germline CDR1 GTSNPN, CDR2 SVGIG (reference sequence). Trimming pared 4 bases from V and 1 base from J, leaving 10 bases between. The CDR3 is 13 residues long. Here the CDR3 DNA reads TGTGCCTGGAAACAGGAAGGGAACACTGAAGCTTTCCTT. Translation: CAWKQEGNTEAFL.

This clonotype was seen a single time. Possible read error: a much larger clone is one base away. V is TRBV4-1 and J is TRBJ2-5; 9 bases agree with TRBD1. There are 19 residues in the CDR3. Germline assignment: CDR1 MGHRA and CDR2 YSYEKL. V shed 4 bases, J shed 2 bases, and the junction held 17 bases outside the gene matches. The CDR3 here is CASSRDRSLGDREQETQYF. Here the CDR3 DNA reads TGCGCCAGCAGCCGAGATCGGTCATTGGGGGACAGGGAGCAAGAGACCCAGTACTTC.